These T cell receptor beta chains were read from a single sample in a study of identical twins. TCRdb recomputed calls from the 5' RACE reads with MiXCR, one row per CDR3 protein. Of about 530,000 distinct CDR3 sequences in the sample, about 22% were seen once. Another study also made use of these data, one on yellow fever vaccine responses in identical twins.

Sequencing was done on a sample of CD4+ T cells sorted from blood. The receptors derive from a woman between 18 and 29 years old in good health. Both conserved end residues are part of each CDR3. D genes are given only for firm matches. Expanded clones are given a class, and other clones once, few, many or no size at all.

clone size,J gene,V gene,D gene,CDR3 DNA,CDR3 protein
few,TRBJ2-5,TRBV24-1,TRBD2,TGTGCCACCAGTGGGAGCGGGACTGCCCAAGAGACCCAGTACTTC,CATSGSGTAQETQYF
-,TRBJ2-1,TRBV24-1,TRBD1,TGTGCCACCAGTGATCCGACAGGGATAGGGAATGAGCAGTTCTTC,CATSDPTGIGNEQFF
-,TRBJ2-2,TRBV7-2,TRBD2,TGTGCCAGCAGCAGGGGACTAGCGTTTGGGGAGCTGTTTTTT,CASSRGLAFGELFF
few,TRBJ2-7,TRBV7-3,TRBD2,TGTGCCAGCAGCAACCTAGGGACTACCTCCGAGCAGTACTTC,CASSNLGTTSEQYF
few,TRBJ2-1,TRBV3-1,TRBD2,TGTGCCAGCAGCCAGACTAGCGGGTGGGTGAATGAGCAGTTCTTC,CASSQTSGWVNEQFF
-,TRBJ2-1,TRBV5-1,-,TGCGCCAGCAGATGGGACCCCAGCTCCTACAATGAGCAGTTCTTC,CASRWDPSSYNEQFF
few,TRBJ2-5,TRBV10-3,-,TGTGCCAGCTCCGGAGGGGCATTGGGAGAGACCCAGTACTTC,CASSGGALGETQYF
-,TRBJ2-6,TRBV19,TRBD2,TGTGCCACCGCGGGAGAAACTGGGGCCAACGTCCTGACTTTC,CATAGETGANVLTF
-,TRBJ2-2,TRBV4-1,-,TGCGCCAGCAGCCAAGGCCCCTTAATTCCCGGGGAGCTGTTTTTT,CASSQGPLIPGELFF
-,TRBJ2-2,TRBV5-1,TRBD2,TGCGCCAGCAGCGTGCAATCTAGCGGGAGGGCCACCGGGGAGCTGTTTTTT,CASSVQSSGRATGELFF
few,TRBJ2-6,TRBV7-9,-,TGTGCCAGCAGCCGCCCCTTTCCCGGCTCTGGGGCCAACGTCCTGACTTTC,CASSRPFPGSGANVLTF
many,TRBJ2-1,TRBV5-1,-,TGCGCCAGCAGGCGGGACTCTTACAATGAGCAGTTCTTC,CASRRDSYNEQFF
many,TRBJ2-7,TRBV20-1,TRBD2,TGCAGTGCTAGAGGGCTAGCGGGAGGAGGGAATCCCTACGAGCAGTACTTC,CSARGLAGGGNPYEQYF
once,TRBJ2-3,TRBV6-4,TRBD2,TGTGCCAGCAGTGTACAACCAGCGGGAGGATCAGATACGCAGTATTTT,CASSVQPAGGSDTQYF
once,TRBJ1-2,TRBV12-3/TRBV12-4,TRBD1,TGTGCCAGCAGGTTAAGGACAGGGGAGAGGAGTGGCTACACCTTC,CASRLRTGERSGYTF
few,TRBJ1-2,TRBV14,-,TGTGCCAGCAGCCGCGACAGGCCGGGAAACTATGGCTACACCTTC,CASSRDRPGNYGYTF
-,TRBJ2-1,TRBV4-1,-,TGCGCCAGCAGCCAAGAGTCTAGCTCCTACAATGAGCAGTTCTTC,CASSQESSSYNEQFF
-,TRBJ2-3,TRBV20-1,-,TGCAGTGCTAGGACTTCTCAATATACGCAGTATTTT,CSARTSQYTQYF
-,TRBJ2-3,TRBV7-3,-,TGTGCCAGCAGTTTATTGAGCACAGATACGCAGTATTTT,CASSLLSTDTQYF
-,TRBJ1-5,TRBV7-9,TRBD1,TGTGCCAGCAGCTCGACAGGGAACAATCAGCCCCAGCATTTT,CASSSTGNNQPQHF
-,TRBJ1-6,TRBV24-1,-,TGTGCCACCAGTGAAGACAGTCGGATCCTCCACTTT,CATSEDSRILHF
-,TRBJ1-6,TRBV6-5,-,TGTGCCAGCAGTTACTCTGCAGGAGTTTATAATTCACCCCTCCACTTT,CASSYSAGVYNSPLHF
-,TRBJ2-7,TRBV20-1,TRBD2,TGCAGTGCTAGAGTGGGATTTGGCGGGAGGGCCGACGAGCAGTACTTC,CSARVGFGGRADEQYF
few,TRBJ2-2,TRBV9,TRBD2,TGTGCCAGCAATCCAGCGGGAGGATTCGGGGAGCTGTTTTTT,CASNPAGGFGELFF
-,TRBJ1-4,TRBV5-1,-,TGCGCCAGCAGAGGCGCAACTAATGAAAAACTGTTTTTT,CASRGATNEKLFF